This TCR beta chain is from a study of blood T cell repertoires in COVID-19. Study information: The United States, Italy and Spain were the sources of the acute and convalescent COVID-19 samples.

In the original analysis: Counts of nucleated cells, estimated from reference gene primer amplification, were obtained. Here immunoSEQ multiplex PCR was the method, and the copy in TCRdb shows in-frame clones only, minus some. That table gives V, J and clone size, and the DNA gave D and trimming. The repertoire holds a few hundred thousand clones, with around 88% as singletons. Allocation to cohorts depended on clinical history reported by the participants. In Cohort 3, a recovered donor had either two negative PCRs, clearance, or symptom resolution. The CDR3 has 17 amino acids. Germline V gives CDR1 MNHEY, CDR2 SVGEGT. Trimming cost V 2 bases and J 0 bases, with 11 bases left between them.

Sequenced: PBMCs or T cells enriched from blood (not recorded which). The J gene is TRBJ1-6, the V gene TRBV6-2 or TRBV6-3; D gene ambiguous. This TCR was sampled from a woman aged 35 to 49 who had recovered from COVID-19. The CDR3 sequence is CASSYLAGSSYNSPLHF. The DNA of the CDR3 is TGTGCCAGCAGTTACCTCGCGGGAAGCTCCTATAATTCACCCCTCCACTTT.